This T cell receptor (beta chain) was sequenced for a study of a mutant IDH1 vaccine in newly diagnosed glioma. Study details: The first vaccination came 4-6 weeks after radiotherapy alone, or with temozolomide cycles. Patients previously underwent radiotherapy, temozolomide, or both, and most underwent both. The treated population exhibited a male proportion of roughly 62%, a female proportion of about 38%, and a mean age of about 39 years.

Profiling relied on immunoSEQ multiplex PCR, and the TCRdb table lists in-frame clones only, not all of them. The table lists approximately 41,000 clones, about four fifths of them singletons. The time point: week 23, last vaccination. The investigators gave 300 ug of mutant IDH1 20-mer peptide in each vaccine dose, together with topical imiquimod. Every donor had a new WHO grade 3 or 4 astrocytoma that was IDH1-mutant, with loss of nuclear ATRX. Turning to this clone: What it binds is not known.

Germline lookup yields CDR1 MDHEN and CDR2 SYDVKM. The ends lost 5 bases at V and 8 bases at J; junction bases unmatched: 10. CDR3 length equals 14 residues. The receptor was isolated from a woman aged 40 to 50 with glioma. Some clones in this sample may be carry-over from other donors' samples. V and J are TRBV28 and TRBJ1-2; 8 bases fit TRBD1. The sequenced sample was PBMCs, obtained from a glioma patient whose treatment included an IDH1 peptide vaccine. As DNA, the CDR3 is TGTGCCAGCAGTATCGGACAGGGAGTGGGGGGCTACACCTTC. Translation gives CASSIGQGVGGYTF.